These T cell receptor beta chains were read from a single sample in a study of blood T cell repertoires in COVID-19. TCRdb's table, derived via immunoSEQ multiplex PCR, lists solely in-frame clones and lacks some. This sample has 45,000 to 60,000 clones; approximately 78% occur once, and the top ten carry 13% to 15%. Sample: peripheral blood. The receptors originated from a human donor with acute or convalescent COVID-19. The donor label of this sample is uncertain. The CDR3 runs from the conserved cysteine through the conserved F or W. The D gene is left open where the match is weak. A clone size is listed for some rows: how often the clone was seen (once, few, many), or a class if it is expanded.

20	TRBV11-3	TRBD2	TRBJ2-1	-	TGTGCCAGCAGCTTAGATGGGGGTAGAGGCGGGAGGACCGTCTACAATGAGCAGTTCTTC	CASSLDGGRGGRTVYNEQFF
13	TRBV9	-	TRBJ2-1	-	TGTGCCAGCAGCGTCAGAGGAGTCGATGAGCAGTTCTTC	CASSVRGVDEQFF
15	TRBV6-6	TRBD2	TRBJ2-5	-	TGTGCCAGCAAAGGAGGTAGCGGGGTCCAAGAGACCCAGTACTTC	CASKGGSGVQETQYF
14	TRBV2	-	TRBJ1-6	-	TGTGCCAGCAGCCCAGGGGATTTGAATTCACCCCTCCACTTT	CASSPGDLNSPLHF
14	TRBV19	-	TRBJ1-3	-	TGTGCCAGTACCTACGGTGGGAGCGGAAACACCATATATTTT	CASTYGGSGNTIYF
17	TRBV25-1	-	TRBJ2-6	-	TGTGCCAGCAGCCACTCACTTAGGGGCTCTGGGGCCAACGTCCTGACTTTC	CASSHSLRGSGANVLTF
13	TRBV7-2	-	TRBJ1-6	-	TGTGCCAGCAGCTTGATTGAGAATTCACCCCTCCACTTT	CASSLIENSPLHF
11	TRBV5-5	-	TRBJ2-3	once	TGTGCCAGCAGCTCCTCCTATACGCAGTATTTT	CASSSSYTQYF
14	TRBV29-1	-	TRBJ1-5	-	TGCAGCGTTTTAACGGTGCTTAGCAATCAGCCCCAGCATTTT	CSVLTVLSNQPQHF
16	TRBV6-2/TRBV6-3	TRBD2	TRBJ2-3	-	TGTGCCAGCAGTTCCCGACTAGCGGGGGGAATGAATACGCAGTATTTT	CASSSRLAGGMNTQYF
14	TRBV6-5	TRBD1	TRBJ2-7	once	TGTGCCAGCCGACAGGGACAGAACTTGTACGAGCAGTACTTC	CASRQGQNLYEQYF
15	TRBV19	-	TRBJ1-5	-	TGTGCCAGCACGACACCGGGACTACCCAATCAGCCCCAGCATTTT	CASTTPGLPNQPQHF
17	TRBV18	TRBD2	TRBJ2-1	-	TGTGCCAGCTCACCTGGGACTAGCGGGAGGCGGGCGAATGAGCAGTTCTTC	CASSPGTSGRRANEQFF
16	TRBV6-1	TRBD1	TRBJ1-6	once	TGTGCCAGCAGTGAAAGACAGGGGGGGACCAATTCACCCCTCCACTTT	CASSERQGGTNSPLHF
14	TRBV6-2/TRBV6-3	-	TRBJ1-2	-	TGTGCCAGCAGTTACGGTGGGCTGGGCTATGGCTACACCTTC	CASSYGGLGYGYTF
15	TRBV24-1	TRBD1	TRBJ1-4	few	TGTGCCACCAGTGAGTTCGACAGGGGTGTCGAAAAACTGTTTTTT	CATSEFDRGVEKLFF
13	TRBV12-3/TRBV12-4	-	TRBJ1-1	-	TGTGCCAGCATCTTCAGGGGGAACACTGAAGCTTTCTTT	CASIFRGNTEAFF
15	TRBV15	-	TRBJ2-2	-	TGTGCCACCAGCAGAGATACAGAGAACACCGGGGAGCTGTTTTTT	CATSRDTENTGELFF
16	TRBV4-3	TRBD1	TRBJ1-5	-	TGCGCCAGCAGCCAAGAACGGGGACAGGGTTATCAGCCCCAGCATTTT	CASSQERGQGYQPQHF
16	TRBV7-8	TRBD1	TRBJ1-2	-	TGTGCCAGCAGCCAGTGGACAGGGAACGATTACTATGGCTACACCTTC	CASSQWTGNDYYGYTF
15	TRBV3-1/TRBV3-2	TRBD2	TRBJ2-3	few	TGTGCCAGCAGCCAGGGGAGCGGGGTTCGCGATACGCAGTATTTT	CASSQGSGVRDTQYF
15	TRBV6-2/TRBV6-3	TRBD1	TRBJ1-5	-	TGTGCCAGCAGCCGCCCCGACAGGGAGAATCAGCCCCAGCATTTT	CASSRPDRENQPQHF
16	TRBV11-3	-	TRBJ2-2	-	TGTGCCAGCAGCTTACTACCCAGCGGGAACACCGGGGAGCTGTTTTTT	CASSLLPSGNTGELFF
16	TRBV15	TRBD2	TRBJ2-1	-	TGTGCCACCAGCAGAGGTGGGACTAGCGGTTCGAATGAGCAGTTCTTC	CATSRGGTSGSNEQFF
14	TRBV7-6	-	TRBJ2-5	-	TGTGCCAGCAGCTTAGAGGGGTGGGCAGAGACCCAGTACTTC	CASSLEGWAETQYF
16	TRBV7-2	-	TRBJ2-5	-	TGTGCCAGCAGCTTAGGGCCGGGGTACAACCAAGAGACCCAGTACTTC	CASSLGPGYNQETQYF
17	TRBV19	TRBD2	TRBJ2-1	-	TGTGCCAGTAGGGGCGAGGCTAGCGGGGGGACCTACAATGAGCAGTTCTTC	CASRGEASGGTYNEQFF